Below are 15 T cell receptor beta chains sequenced from a single sample in a study of blood T cell repertoires in COVID-19. Data came from immunoSEQ multiplex PCR; TCRdb stores just in-frame clones and leaves some out. The table has 100,000 to 150,000 clones, about four fifths seen once. Sequencing was performed on peripheral blood. These receptor sequences come from a young man with COVID-19, enrolled during active disease.

The chain carries TRBV5-1 and TRBJ2-3; 7 bases agree with TRBD1. V lost 1 base, J lost 4 bases, and 6 bases stayed unmatched. The CDR3 consists of 15 residues. The V gene's germline CDR1 is SGHRS and CDR2 YFSETQ. The CDR3 loop is CASSLSPGGPDTQYF. The CDR3 coding sequence is TGCGCCAGCAGCTTGTCGCCAGGGGGACCAGATACGCAGTATTTT.

The chain joins TRBV5-4 to TRBJ2-1, with TRBD1 as a possible D gene (5 bases). The CDR3 is 15 residues long. Germline V lookup: CDR1 SGHNT, CDR2 YYREEE (reference sequence). The V end was cut by 3 bases, the J end by 2 bases, with 12 bases between. The CDR3 nucleotides read TGTGCCAGCAGCTCGCCCGAAGGGGCCTACAATGAGCAGTTCTTC. Its protein is CASSSPEGAYNEQFF.

The chain recombines TRBV7-3 with TRBJ2-3; D is uncertain. Germline V CDR1 and CDR2: SGHTA, FQGTGA. The ends were cut back, 5 bases at V and 4 bases at J, with 10 bases in the middle. This CDR3 has 13 amino acids. The CDR3 reads CASSPTPADTQYF. The CDR3 DNA reads TGTGCCAGCAGCCCCACCCCGGCAGATACGCAGTATTTT.

The chain joins TRBV28 to TRBJ2-2, with 11 bases that match TRBD2. CDR3 length: 19 amino acids. Germline CDR1 MDHEN, CDR2 SYDVKM. With V trimmed by 4 bases and J by 7 bases, 17 bases remained unmatched. CDR3 in DNA: TGTGCCAGCAGTTCCACTGCCGTGTTAGCGGGAGGGTCCCGCGGGGAGCTGTTTTTT. This codes for CASSSTAVLAGGSRGELFF.

This clone has only one observation. V usage is TRBV27 and J usage is TRBJ2-7, with a possible D match to TRBD2 (7 bases). This CDR3 has 15 amino acids. V was cut by 2 bases and J by 3 bases, with 14 bases left in between. Germline-derived CDR1 and CDR2 are MNHEY and SMNVEV (reference sequence). The CDR3 DNA follows: TGTGCCAGCAGTTTAAGGGGGGGCCCGCTCTACGAGCAGTACTTC. This gives the protein CASSLRGGPLYEQYF.

This chain joins TRBV6-1 and TRBJ2-4, with TRBD1 as a possible D gene (6 bases). This CDR3 is built from 17 residues. Germline V gene lookup returns CDR1 MNHNS and CDR2 SASEGT. V was shortened by 3 bases and J by 0 bases, with 15 bases between the two germline ends. In nucleotides, the CDR3 is TGTGCCAGCAGTGATTGGTCGGGACACCTAGCCAAAAACATTCAGTACTTC. Its protein is CASSDWSGHLAKNIQYF.

This chain connects TRBV29-1 to TRBJ2-1; 9 nucleotides agree with TRBD2. The CDR3 consists of 20 residues. The germline gives CDR1 SQVTM, CDR2 ANQGSEA. The V gene end was trimmed by 1 base and the J gene end by 0 bases; junction bases not matched to a gene: 16. The CDR3 region has the DNA TGCAGCGTTGAAGGCCCCAGACTCGCGGGGGGGCTAAACTCCTACAATGAGCAGTTCTTC. This codes for CSVEGPRLAGGLNSYNEQFF.

As regards this clone: The sample holds other DNA sequences that translate to the same CDR3. V gene TRBV28 combines with J gene TRBJ1-6; 7 bases agree with TRBD1. This CDR3 is built from 14 residues. The germline gives CDR1 MDHEN, CDR2 SYDVKM. The J segment lost 7 bases and the V segment lost 6 bases, leaving 6 bases of the junction unmatched. The CDR3 nucleotides read TGTGCCAGCAGCCTTGGACAGGACAATTCACCCCTCCACTTT. It translates to CASSLGQDNSPLHF.

The chain carries TRBV29-1 and TRBJ2-2, with D hard to call. The V end was cut by 5 bases, the J end by 1 base, with 5 bases between. The CDR3 runs to 12 residues. CDR1 and CDR2 from the germline V gene are SQVTM and ANQGSEA. The CDR3 nucleotides read TGCAGCGTTACTGGGAACACCGGGGAGCTGTTTTTT. Protein: CSVTGNTGELFF.

The rearrangement links TRBV6-5 to TRBJ2-3, with TRBD2 matching over 8 bases. CDR1 and CDR2 (germline): MNHEY, SVGAGI. The CDR3 length is 14 residues. Losses at the gene ends were 11 bases for V and 2 bases for J; bases not matched to a gene: 9. CDR3 bases: TGTGCCCACGGAGCGGGGGCCCTCACAGATACGCAGTATTTT. Translation gives CAHGAGALTDTQYF.

This chain joins TRBV6-4 and TRBJ1-6, with D possibly being TRBD1 (5 bases). Germline-derived CDR1 and CDR2 are MRHNA and SNTAGT. V gave up 2 bases and J gave up 10 bases, with 12 bases separating them. The CDR3 is 14 amino acids. The CDR3 nucleotides read TGTGCCAGCAGTGACAGGGCGGGGGAATCACCCCTCCACTTT. Amino acid sequence: CASSDRAGESPLHF.

The sample holds one count of this clone. The sample has other DNA sequences that encode this CDR3 too. The chain is built from TRBV5-1 and TRBJ1-6; TRBD1 matches at 9 bases. From germline, CDR1 is SGHRS and CDR2 YFSETQ. There are 14 residues in the CDR3. After removal of 4 bases from V and 6 bases from J, the junction contained 2 bases not matched to a gene. DNA for the CDR3: TGCGCCAGCAGCCCGGGACAGGGTAATTCACCCCTCCACTTT. It translates to CASSPGQGNSPLHF.

The V and J genes are TRBV7-9 and TRBJ1-2; D remains unclear. The CDR3 loop spans 14 amino acids. V was pared by 5 bases and J by 3 bases, with 13 bases between. Germline CDR1 is SEHNR and CDR2 is FQNEAQ (reference sequence). The CDR3 coding sequence is TGTGCCAGCAGCCCTCAGACGGACTACTATGGCTACACCTTC. This gives the protein CASSPQTDYYGYTF.

This clone was seen a few times. CDR3 in DNA: TGTGCCAGCAGCGAACAGAGACAGGAGGTGGTTGGGGCTTTCTTT. Translating it yields CASSEQRQEVVGAFF. The chain recombines TRBV7-9 with TRBJ1-1; tentatively, D is TRBD1 (6 bases). V lost 5 bases to trimming and J lost 11 bases, with 24 bases between them. Germline V CDR1 and CDR2: SEHNR, FQNEAQ (reference sequence). The CDR3 length is 15 residues.

This clone came up a few times. The V and J genes are TRBV19 and TRBJ1-5; 9 nucleotides match TRBD1. Germline trimming cut 6 bases from V and 7 bases from J; bases unmatched to any gene: 7. This CDR3 comprises 14 residues. Looked up from germline, CDR1 is LNHDA and CDR2 is SQIVND (reference sequence). The CDR3 loop reads CASRPTGGSQPQHF. CDR3 DNA sequence: TGTGCCAGTAGGCCTACAGGGGGCAGCCAGCCCCAGCATTTT.